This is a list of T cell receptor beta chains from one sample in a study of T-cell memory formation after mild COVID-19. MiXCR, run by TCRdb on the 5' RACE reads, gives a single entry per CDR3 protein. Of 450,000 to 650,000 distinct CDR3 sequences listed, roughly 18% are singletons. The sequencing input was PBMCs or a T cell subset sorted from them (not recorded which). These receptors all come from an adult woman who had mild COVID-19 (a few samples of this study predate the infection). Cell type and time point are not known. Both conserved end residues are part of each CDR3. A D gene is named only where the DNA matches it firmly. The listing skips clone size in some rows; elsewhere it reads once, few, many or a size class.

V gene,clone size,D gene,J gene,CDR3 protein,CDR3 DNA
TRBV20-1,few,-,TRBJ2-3,CSAISGFTDTQYF,TGCAGTGCTATTTCGGGGTTCACAGATACGCAGTATTTT
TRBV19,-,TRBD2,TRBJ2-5,CASSSEREGLGQETQYF,TGTGCCAGTAGTAGCGAGCGGGAGGGCCTGGGGCAAGAGACCCAGTACTTC
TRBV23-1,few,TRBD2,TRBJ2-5,CASSQRAGPHETQYF,TGCGCCAGCAGTCAGAGAGCGGGACCCCACGAGACCCAGTACTTC
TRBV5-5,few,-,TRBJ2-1,CASSPGLPANEQFF,TGTGCCAGCAGCCCGGGACTCCCTGCGAATGAGCAGTTCTTC
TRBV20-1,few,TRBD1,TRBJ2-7,CSAEGTGTGISGEQYF,TGCAGTGCGGAAGGAACCGGGACAGGGATCTCGGGGGAGCAGTACTTC
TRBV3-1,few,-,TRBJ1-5,CASSQALGNQPQHF,TGTGCCAGCAGCCAAGCGTTGGGCAATCAGCCCCAGCATTTT
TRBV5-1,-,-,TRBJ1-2,CASSLAWQRGNGYTF,TGCGCCAGCAGCTTGGCATGGCAAAGGGGTAATGGCTACACCTTC
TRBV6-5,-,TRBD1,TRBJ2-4,CASSLEGTGKNIQYF,TGTGCCAGCAGTCTCGAGGGGACAGGGAAAAACATTCAGTACTTC
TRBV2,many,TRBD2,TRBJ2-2,CASSERARAGDLTGELFF,TGTGCCAGCAGTGAAAGGGCTCGAGCGGGGGACCTCACCGGGGAGCTGTTTTTT
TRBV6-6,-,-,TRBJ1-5,CASSYGRRNQPQHF,TGTGCCAGCAGTTACGGGAGGAGGAATCAGCCCCAGCATTTT
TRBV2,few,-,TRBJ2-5,CASSPFRGQETQYF,TGTGCCAGCAGTCCGTTTCGAGGCCAAGAGACCCAGTACTTC
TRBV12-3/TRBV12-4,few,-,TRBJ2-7,CASSLYPYEQYF,TGTGCCAGCAGCTTATACCCCTACGAGCAGTACTTC
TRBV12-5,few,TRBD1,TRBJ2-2,CASGLGGQGAGELFF,TGTGCTAGTGGTTTGGGGGGACAGGGAGCCGGGGAGCTGTTTTTT
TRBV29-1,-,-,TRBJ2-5,CSVDGETQYF,TGCAGCGTAGATGGGGAGACCCAGTACTTC
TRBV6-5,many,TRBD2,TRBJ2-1,CASSLSGTSSYNEQFF,TGTGCCAGCAGTTTATCCGGGACTAGCTCCTACAATGAGCAGTTCTTC
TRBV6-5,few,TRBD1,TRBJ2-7,CASSYSGTGISYEQYF,TGTGCCAGCAGTTACTCCGGGACAGGTATTTCCTACGAGCAGTACTTC
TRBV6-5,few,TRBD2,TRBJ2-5,CASSSWGTREGESVRYF,TGTGCCAGCAGTTCGTGGGGAACCAGGGAGGGCGAGTCGGTGAGATACTTC
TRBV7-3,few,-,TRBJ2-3,CASSNGDTQYF,TGTGCCAGCAGTAATGGAGATACGCAGTATTTT
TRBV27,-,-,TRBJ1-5,CASSLYGVGQPQHF,TGTGCCAGCAGTTTATACGGGGTCGGGCAGCCCCAGCATTTT
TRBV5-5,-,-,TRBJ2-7,CASSTTPLYEQYF,TGTGCCAGCAGCACAACTCCACTCTACGAGCAGTACTTC
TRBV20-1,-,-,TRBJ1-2,CSARDGRGSGYTF,TGCAGTGCTAGAGATGGCAGGGGAAGTGGCTACACCTTC
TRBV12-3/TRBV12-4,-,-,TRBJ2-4,CASSPRVQNIQYF,TGTGCCAGCAGTCCAAGGGTACAAAACATTCAGTACTTC
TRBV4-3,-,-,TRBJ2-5,CASSQGSWSAETQYF,TGCGCCAGCAGCCAAGGAAGTTGGTCGGCGGAGACCCAGTACTTC
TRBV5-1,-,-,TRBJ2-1,CASSLISGAPYNEQFF,TGCGCCAGCAGCTTGATCTCTGGGGCCCCCTACAATGAGCAGTTCTTC
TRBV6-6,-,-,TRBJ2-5,CASSYSPGGQETQYF,TGTGCCAGCAGTTACTCCCCTGGGGGGCAAGAGACCCAGTACTTC
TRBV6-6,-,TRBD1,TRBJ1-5,CASSSSDRGGNQPQHF,TGTGCCAGCAGTTCCTCCGACAGGGGTGGCAATCAGCCCCAGCATTTT
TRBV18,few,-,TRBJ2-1,CASQGGYNEQFF,TGTGCCAGCCAGGGAGGATACAATGAGCAGTTCTTC
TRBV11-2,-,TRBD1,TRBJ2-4,CASSPPGQADIQYF,TGTGCCAGCAGCCCGCCTGGACAGGCCGACATTCAGTACTTC
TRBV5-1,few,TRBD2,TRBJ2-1,CASSLVPGTSGLF,TGCGCCAGCAGCTTGGTCCCTGGGACTAGCGGCCTCTTC
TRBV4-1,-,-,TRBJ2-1,CASSRLGTGQSVNEQFF,TGCGCCAGCAGCCGCTTAGGGACCGGACAGTCAGTCAATGAGCAGTTCTTC
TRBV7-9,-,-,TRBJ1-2,CASSLLSGSANYGYTF,TGTGCCAGCAGCCTACTCTCGGGCTCAGCTAACTATGGCTACACCTTC
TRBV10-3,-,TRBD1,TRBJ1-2,CAISDRGQGNYGYTF,TGTGCCATCAGTGATAGGGGACAGGGGAACTATGGCTACACCTTC
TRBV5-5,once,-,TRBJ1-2,CASSPGQMRRTYGYTF,TGTGCCAGCAGCCCAGGACAAATGCGGCGGACCTATGGCTACACCTTC
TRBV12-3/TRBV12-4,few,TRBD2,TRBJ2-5,CASSEGLAGVVETQYF,TGTGCCAGCAGTGAAGGACTAGCGGGGGTTGTAGAGACCCAGTACTTC
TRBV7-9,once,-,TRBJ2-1,CASSFEQGLYNEQFF,TGTGCCAGCAGCTTTGAGCAGGGATTGTACAATGAGCAGTTCTTC
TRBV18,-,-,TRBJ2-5,CASSPIDGEETQYF,TGTGCCAGCTCACCTATCGACGGGGAGGAGACCCAGTACTTC
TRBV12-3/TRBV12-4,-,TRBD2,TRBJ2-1,CASSNPQAGGPLNEQFF,TGTGCCAGCAGTAACCCTCAAGCGGGAGGGCCGCTCAATGAGCAGTTCTTC
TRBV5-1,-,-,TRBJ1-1,CASSLPGPEAFF,TGCGCCAGCAGCCTACCGGGACCTGAAGCTTTCTTT
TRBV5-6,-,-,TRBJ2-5,CASSFLTTRGETQYF,TGTGCCAGCAGCTTCCTGACTACTAGGGGGGAGACCCAGTACTTC
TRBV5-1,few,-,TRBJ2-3,CASSSFRGDTQYF,TGCGCCAGCAGCTCATTCCGGGGGGATACGCAGTATTTT
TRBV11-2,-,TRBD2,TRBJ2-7,CASSPGTSVSEQYF,TGTGCCAGCAGCCCCGGGACTAGTGTCTCCGAGCAGTACTTC
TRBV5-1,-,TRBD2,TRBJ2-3,CASKKSRGLAGAADTQYF,TGCGCCAGCAAAAAATCTCGGGGACTAGCGGGGGCGGCAGATACGCAGTATTTT
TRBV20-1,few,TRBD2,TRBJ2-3,CSARKGGGDTDTQYF,TGCAGTGCTAGGAAAGGTGGGGGGGACACAGATACGCAGTATTTT
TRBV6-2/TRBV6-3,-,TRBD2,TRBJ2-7,CASSYWGLAPTGEQYF,TGTGCCAGCAGTTACTGGGGACTAGCGCCGACGGGGGAGCAGTACTTC
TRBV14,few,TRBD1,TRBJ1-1,CASSTRGYTEAFF,TGTGCCAGCAGTACCAGGGGGTACACTGAAGCTTTCTTT
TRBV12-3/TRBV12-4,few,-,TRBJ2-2,CASSSDPANTGELFF,TGTGCCAGCAGTTCGGACCCAGCGAACACCGGGGAGCTGTTTTTT
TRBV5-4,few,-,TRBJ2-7,CASGEEPNYEQYF,TGTGCCAGCGGGGAGGAGCCCAATTACGAGCAGTACTTC
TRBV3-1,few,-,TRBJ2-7,CASSQGAGQASYEQYF,TGTGCCAGCAGCCAAGGAGCGGGACAGGCTTCCTACGAGCAGTACTTC
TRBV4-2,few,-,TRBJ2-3,CASSQPTPTDTQYF,TGTGCCAGCAGCCAACCCACACCCACAGATACGCAGTATTTT
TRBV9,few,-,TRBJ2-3,CASSVVTSGATDTQYF,TGTGCCAGCAGCGTAGTAACGTCGGGGGCCACAGATACGCAGTATTTT
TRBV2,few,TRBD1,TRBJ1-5,CASSDPEGASNQPQHF,TGTGCCAGCAGTGACCCCGAGGGGGCGAGCAATCAGCCCCAGCATTTT
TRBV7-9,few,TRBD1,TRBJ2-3,CASSLVGQKTDTQYF,TGTGCCAGCAGCTTAGTGGGACAGAAAACAGATACGCAGTATTTT
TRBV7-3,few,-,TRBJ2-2,CASSSHPVTANTGELFF,TGTGCCAGCAGCTCCCACCCAGTGACCGCGAACACCGGGGAGCTGTTTTTT
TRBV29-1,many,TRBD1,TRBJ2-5,CSAGDRLETQYF,TGCAGCGCAGGGGACAGGCTGGAGACCCAGTACTTC
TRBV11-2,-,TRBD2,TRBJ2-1,CASSLGTSIYSGEQFF,TGTGCCAGCAGCTTAGGGACTAGCATTTATTCTGGTGAGCAGTTCTTC